The 22 T cell receptor beta chains in this list originate from one sample, sequenced in a study of T cells in Graves' hyperthyroidism and ophthalmopathy. Researchers took RNA transcripts and amplified the TCR beta CDR3 regions from them. TCR CDR3 regions were first amplified by RT-PCR with HTBI primers. TCRdb ran MiXCR on the multiplex PCR reads and lists one entry per CDR3 protein. In the table there are 470,000 or so distinct CDR3 sequences, less than 25% of which are singletons. Sequences were obtained from blood. These receptors were collected from a man younger than 30 with Graves' hyperthyroidism.

This clonotype was detected only a few times. The J gene is TRBJ2-7, the V gene TRBV13, with TRBD1 as a possible D gene (5 bases). Trimming took 5 bases from V and 2 from J, leaving 19 bases between them. Germline V gives CDR1 PRHDT, CDR2 FYEKMQ (reference sequence). The CDR3 spans 16 residues. The CDR3 coding sequence is TGTGCCAGCAGCCCTCCAGGGTTCGTGACCGCCTACGAGCAGTACTTC. Amino acids: CASSPPGFVTAYEQYF.

Turning to this clonotype: A read error may explain this, as a much larger clone is one base away. The CDR3 loop is CASSLFATTGTRELFF. In DNA form, the CDR3 reads TGTGCCAGCAGCTTATTCGCGACGACCGGGACCAGGGAGCTGTTTTTT. The rearrangement uses TRBV11-2 and TRBJ2-2, with D perhaps matching TRBD1 or TRBD2 (5 bases each). In germline, CDR1 is SGHAT, CDR2 FQNNGV. Between the trimmed V and J ends, which lost 2 bases and 9 bases, there was a span of 19 bases. CDR3 length: 16 residues.

The sample holds many counts of this clonotype. The chain employs TRBV27 and TRBJ1-2; TRBD1 might be the D (5 bases). The germline CDR1 and CDR2 sequences are MNHEY and SMNVEV (reference sequence). There are 12 residues in the CDR3. With 6 bases removed from V and 5 bases from J, the gap between germline ends came to 10 bases. The CDR3: CASRRQQYGYTF. CDR3 bases: TGTGCCAGCAGGCGACAGCAATATGGCTACACCTTC.

This clonotype was counted a few times. J is TRBJ1-5 and V is TRBV4-2; no clear D. CDR3 size: 15 residues. The germline CDR1 and CDR2 sequences are LGHNA and YNFKEQ. Between the trimmed V and J ends, which lost 0 bases and 1 base, there was a span of 7 bases. CDR3 sequence: CASSQDGTSNQPQHF. For the CDR3, the DNA is TGTGCCAGCAGCCAAGACGGTACCAGCAATCAGCCCCAGCATTTT.

This clonotype showed up many times. The rearrangement joins TRBV12-3 or TRBV12-4 to TRBJ2-7; 8 positions match TRBD1. V shed 5 bases and J 3 bases; nucleotides not matched to a gene: 6. CDR3 length: 14 amino acids. CDR3 sequence: CASSAGTGLYEQYF. The CDR3 DNA reads as TGTGCCAGCAGTGCGGGGACAGGCCTCTACGAGCAGTACTTC.

This clonotype was seen only a few times. The chain recombines TRBV20-1 with TRBJ1-2; TRBD1 aligns across 7 bases. Germline lookup yields CDR1 DFQATT and CDR2 SNEGSKA (reference sequence). CDR3 size: 11 residues. V lost 4 bases to trimming and J lost 8 bases; unmatched junction nucleotides: 4. The DNA for the CDR3 is TGCAGTGCTATGGACAGGCAAGGCTACACCTTC. It is translated as CSAMDRQGYTF.

The V call is TRBV15, the J call TRBJ1-5; D unclear. The CDR3 runs to 14 residues. Trimming stripped 0 bases from V and 5 bases from J, with 8 bases between. The germline CDR1 and CDR2 sequences are LNHNV and YYDKDF (reference sequence). CDR3 protein: CATSRDVGDQPQHF. CDR3 DNA sequence: TGTGCCACCAGCAGAGATGTAGGAGATCAGCCCCAGCATTTT.

This clonotype was recorded only once. V and J are TRBV6-1 and TRBJ1-1; a weak D match, TRBD1 (5 bases). The CDR3 loop spans 14 amino acids. Trimming shortened V by 8 bases and J by 0 bases, and 13 bases separated the two germline ends. Per the germline V gene, CDR1 is MNHNS and CDR2 is SASEGT. CDR3 sequence: CASRDGYMNTEAFF. The CDR3 DNA sequence: TGTGCCAGCCGGGACGGCTATATGAACACTGAAGCTTTCTTT.

The chain joins TRBV11-1 to TRBJ2-7; 7 bases agree with TRBD1. The CDR3 covers 17 residues. Germline assignment: CDR1 SGHAT and CDR2 FQDESV (reference sequence). Losses at the gene ends were 5 bases for V and 0 bases for J; bases not matched to a gene: 13. CDR3 in DNA: TGTGCCAGCAGCGCAACCTACAGGGGCTCCAGCTCCTACGAGCAGTACTTC. Protein: CASSATYRGSSSYEQYF.

This clonotype came up many times. V is TRBV9 and J is TRBJ2-7, with D unclear. Trimming left V 0 bases short and J 2 bases short, with 9 bases between. The length of the CDR3 is 14 residues. CDR1 and CDR2 (germline): SGDLS, YYNGEE. The CDR3, as DNA: TGTGCCAGCAGCGTAGGGAGCTCACCCTACGAGCAGTACTTC. Amino acid sequence: CASSVGSSPYEQYF.

In this sample, this clonotype turned up many times. This chain connects TRBV28 to TRBJ2-7; no clear D gene. CDR3 size: 11 residues. The germline V gene has CDR1 MDHEN and CDR2 SYDVKM. Trimming cost V 5 bases and J 4 bases, with 6 bases left between them. The CDR3 loop reads CASSVKYEQYF. The CDR3 nucleotides read TGTGCCAGCAGTGTAAAGTACGAGCAGTACTTC.

This clonotype showed up many times. The genes are TRBV3-1 and TRBJ1-1, with D unresolved. With 4 bases removed from V and 4 bases from J, the gap between germline ends came to 10 bases. Germline lookup yields CDR1 LGHDT and CDR2 YNNKEL (reference sequence). The CDR3 is 13 residues long. The CDR3 reads CASSPFTGTEAFF. As DNA, the CDR3 is TGTGCCAGCAGCCCATTCACGGGCACTGAAGCTTTCTTT.

In this sample, this clonotype turned up many times. This chain links TRBV20-1 with TRBJ2-7; 7 positions agree with TRBD1. CDR3 length: 15 amino acids. The junction had 14 bases not matched to a gene; V was cut back by 3 bases and J by 6 bases. Germline V gives CDR1 DFQATT, CDR2 SNEGSKA (reference sequence). This chain's CDR3 is CSASRRQGDLSEQYF. CDR3 DNA: TGCAGTGCTAGTCGTCGACAGGGTGATCTCTCCGAGCAGTACTTC.

The V gene is TRBV2, the J gene TRBJ2-7; 7 bases match TRBD1. V shed 10 bases and J 2 bases; nucleotides not matched to a gene: 8. CDR3 size: 13 residues. CDR1 and CDR2 from the germline V gene are SNHLY and FYNNEI. The CDR3, as DNA: TGTGCCACCTCGGGACAGCCAACCTACGAGCAGTACTTC. This encodes CATSGQPTYEQYF. The complete variable domain, with remaining parts taken from reference TRBV2 and TRBJ2-7, reads EPEVTQTPSHQVTQMGQEVILRCVPISNHLYFYWYRQILGQKVEFLVSFYNNEISEKSEIFDDQFSVERPDGSNFTLKIRSTKLEDSAMYFCATSGQPTYEQYFGPGTRLTVT.

This clonotype has at least ten counts. The gene calls are TRBV6-5 and TRBJ1-1; unclear D gene. CDR3 size: 16 residues. V shed 2 bases and J shed 5 bases, with 18 bases lying between them. Germline-derived CDR1 and CDR2 are MNHEY and SVGAGI. In nucleotides, the CDR3 is TGTGCCAGCAGTTACCCTAACTCTAACGGTGGAACTGAAGCTTTCTTT. Its translation: CASSYPNSNGGTEAFF.

V usage is TRBV19 and J usage is TRBJ1-5; weak D call: TRBD1 (5 bases). Between the trimmed V and J ends, which lost 0 bases and 6 bases, there was a span of 12 bases. The CDR3 extends over 15 amino acids. CDR1 and CDR2 (germline): LNHDA, SQIVND (reference sequence). CDR3 coding DNA: TGTGCCAGTAGTATAGACGGGGGAACTGGTCAGCCCCAGCATTTT. Protein: CASSIDGGTGQPQHF.

V and J are TRBV6-1 and TRBJ2-3; TRBD2 is a possible D gene (7 bases). This CDR3 contains 16 residues. Trimming pared 5 bases from V and 4 bases from J, leaving 19 bases between. Germline CDR1 MNHNS, CDR2 SASEGT. The CDR3: CASSKQGGGGADTQYF. The CDR3 region has the DNA TGTGCCAGCAGTAAACAAGGGGGGGGCGGGGCAGATACGCAGTATTTT.

There are many counts of this clonotype. This sequence joins TRBV6-1 and TRBJ1-2; D possibly corresponds to TRBD1 (5 bases). V was shortened by 5 bases and J by 4 bases, with 17 bases between the two germline ends. The CDR3 loop spans 15 amino acids. Germline loops: CDR1 MNHNS, CDR2 SASEGT. DNA of the CDR3: TGTGCCAGCAGTCCACCGGGACCTCGCACCTATGGCTACACCTTC. Its translation is CASSPPGPRTYGYTF.

This clonotype was counted only a few times. The V and J genes are TRBV29-1 and TRBJ1-1; TRBD1 might be the D (5 bases). CDR1 and CDR2 from the germline V gene are SQVTM and ANQGSEA. The CDR3 length is 13 residues. Trimming removed 8 bases at V and 5 bases at J, with 18 bases between. The CDR3 reads CSTRGVGGTEAFF. CDR3 sequence (DNA): TGCAGCACCCGGGGGGTCGGGGGGACTGAAGCTTTCTTT.

This clonotype was detected ten times or more. The CDR3 region has the DNA TGTGCCAGCAGGAGAGTAGGCACTGAAGCTTTCTTT. Amino acid sequence: CASRRVGTEAFF. V is TRBV12-3 or TRBV12-4 and J is TRBJ1-1; no reliable D call. V dropped 6 bases and J dropped 4 bases, with 9 bases sitting between them. CDR3 length equals 12 residues.

At least ten counts were recorded for this clonotype. The chain carries TRBV30 and TRBJ1-2; D uncertain. This CDR3 has 13 amino acids. V lost 0 bases and J lost 3, with 8 bases in between. The germline V gene has CDR1 GTSNPN and CDR2 SVGIG (reference sequence). The CDR3 sequence is CAWSVPADYGYTF. In DNA, the CDR3 is TGTGCCTGGAGTGTACCGGCAGACTATGGCTACACCTTC.

The V call is TRBV5-1, the J call TRBJ2-5; 8 nucleotides agree with TRBD1. CDR3 length equals 15 residues. J lost 3 bases, V lost 2 bases, and 6 bases had no gene match. Germline lookup yields CDR1 SGHRS and CDR2 YFSETQ. The CDR3 is CASSLQPTGEETQYF. The CDR3 DNA is TGCGCCAGCAGCTTACAGCCGACAGGGGAAGAGACCCAGTACTTC.